This TCR beta chain was sequenced during a study of post-analysis software for immune sequencing data. Broader study findings: Patients used roughly five TRBV segments, including TRBV5-6, TRBV5-1 and TRBV20-1, more often than controls.

Included in the TCR beta cDNA libraries were unique molecular identifiers. TCRdb fed the PCR reads into MiXCR, producing one record per CDR3 protein. The repertoire holds roughly 540,000 distinct CDR3 sequences, with under 40% as singletons. This clonotype was found many times. The antigen remains unidentified. Germline V CDR1 and CDR2: SGHRS, YFSETQ. The CDR3 loop spans 13 amino acids. Between the trimmed V and J ends, which lost 0 bases and 4 bases, there was a span of 7 bases. The sequenced sample consisted of blood. This clonotype was sampled from a girl under 18 with multiple sclerosis. The genes are TRBV5-1 and TRBJ2-5; D is ambiguous. The CDR3 spells CASSLAGAETQYF. In DNA, the CDR3 is TGCGCCAGCAGCTTGGCAGGTGCAGAGACCCAGTACTTC. The entire variable domain, with the rest obtained from reference TRBV5-1 and TRBJ2-5, is as follows: KAGVTQTPRYLIKTRGQQVTLSCSPISGHRSVSWYQQTPGQGLQFLFEYFSETQRNKGNFPGRFSGRQFSNSRSEMNVSTLELGDSALYLCASSLAGAETQYFGPGTRLLVL.